Listed below are T cell receptor beta chains from one sample, sequenced in a study of blood T cell repertoires in COVID-19. Libraries were prepared by immunoSEQ multiplex PCR; TCRdb keeps only in-frame clonotypes and omits some of them. Of around 460,000 clones listed, 70% to 90% were seen once; the top ten hold 0.75% to 0.85%. Specimen: peripheral blood. These TCRs come from a man younger than 35 with COVID-19, enrolled during active disease. CDR3s include the opening cysteine and the closing phenylalanine or tryptophan. A D gene is named only where the DNA matches it firmly. Clone size, where shown, is once, few, many, or a class for clones that have expanded.

>TRBJ2-1|TRBV19|TRBD2|.
CASSIQLAGGPSYNEQFF
TGTGCCAGTAGTATACAACTAGCGGGAGGGCCCTCCTACAATGAGCAGTTCTTC
>TRBJ2-7|TRBV6-6|.|.
CASSRSGTPKEQYF
TGTGCCAGCAGTCGATCCGGGACACCTAAGGAGCAGTACTTC
>TRBJ1-4|TRBV15|TRBD1|.
CATSGSLDRDNEKLFF
TGTGCCACCAGCGGCTCTCTGGACAGGGATAATGAAAAACTGTTTTTT
>TRBJ2-7|TRBV5-1|.|.
CASSERAPPQYF
TGCGCCAGCAGCGAGAGGGCCCCACCCCAGTACTTC
>TRBJ2-3|TRBV18|TRBD2|.
CASSRLSISGTSDTQYF
TGTGCCAGCTCACGGCTCTCGATTAGCGGGACATCAGATACGCAGTATTTT
>TRBJ2-1|TRBV5-8|.|.
CASSFIIQGLMNEQFF
TGTGCCAGCAGCTTTATCATCCAGGGGCTCATGAATGAGCAGTTCTTC
>TRBJ1-1|TRBV29-1|.|.
CSVEPGMGTEAFF
TGCAGCGTTGAACCGGGGATGGGCACTGAAGCTTTCTTT
>TRBJ1-2|TRBV5-1|TRBD1|once
CASSPGTGRDGYTF
TGCGCCAGCAGCCCCGGGACAGGGAGGGATGGCTACACCTTC
>TRBJ2-2|TRBV7-9|.|.
CASSLSRTANTGELFF
TGTGCCAGCAGCCTCTCCCGGACAGCGAACACCGGGGAGCTGTTTTTT
>TRBJ1-2|TRBV18|TRBD1|.
CASSPARQGAGGYTF
TGTGCCAGCTCACCAGCCCGACAGGGGGCTGGTGGCTACACCTTC
>TRBJ2-2|TRBV10-2|TRBD2|few
CASSESGLIAAGELFF
TGCGCCAGCAGTGAGTCGGGACTAATAGCGGCGGGGGAGCTGTTTTTT
>TRBJ1-1|TRBV4-1|TRBD1|once
CASSLGQGNTEAFF
TGCGCCAGCAGCCTGGGACAGGGGAACACTGAAGCTTTCTTT
>TRBJ2-5|TRBV28|TRBD1|.
CASSLLGQGAETQYF
TGTGCCAGCAGTTTGTTAGGACAGGGGGCCGAGACCCAGTACTTC
>TRBJ1-5|TRBV3-1/TRBV3-2|.|few
CASSQGGSQPQHF
TGTGCCAGCAGCCAGGGAGGGAGTCAGCCCCAGCATTTT
>TRBJ2-7|TRBV19|.|.
CASSIGPAGYEQYF
TGTGCCAGTAGTATAGGTCCGGCGGGTTACGAGCAGTACTTC
>TRBJ2-7|TRBV12-3/TRBV12-4|TRBD2|once
CASSLADGREQYF
TGTGCCAGCAGTTTAGCGGACGGGAGGGAGCAGTACTTC
>TRBJ2-7|TRBV7-8|.|once
CASSYTGTKAHEQYF
TGTGCCAGCAGCTACACCGGGACAAAGGCCCACGAGCAGTACTTC
>TRBJ2-7|TRBV5-4|TRBD2|.
CASSQKLAGGEQYF
TGTGCCAGCAGCCAAAAACTAGCGGGAGGCGAGCAGTACTTC
>TRBJ2-7|TRBV28|TRBD2|.
CASSLAHGRGSHYEQYF
TGTGCCAGCAGTTTAGCGCATGGGCGCGGGAGTCACTACGAGCAGTACTTC
>TRBJ2-5|TRBV7-8|.|.
CASSYRDFQETQYF
TGTGCCAGCAGCTACCGGGACTTCCAAGAGACCCAGTACTTC
>TRBJ2-2|TRBV18|TRBD1|.
CASSLGQVNTGELFF
TGTGCCAGCTCACTAGGACAGGTGAACACCGGGGAGCTGTTTTTT
>TRBJ2-5|TRBV25-1|TRBD1|.
CASSEHGRGNQETQYF
TGTGCCAGCAGTGAACATGGCAGGGGGAACCAAGAGACCCAGTACTTC
>TRBJ1-5|TRBV30|TRBD1|few
CAWSRDRGQPQHF
TGTGCCTGGAGCCGGGACAGGGGTCAGCCCCAGCATTTT
>TRBJ2-1|TRBV2|.|.
CAWLRGGGLPNEQFF
TGTGCCTGGCTTCGAGGGGGTGGGCTCCCCAATGAGCAGTTCTTC
>TRBJ1-1|TRBV11-3|.|many
CASSFAVNTEAFF
TGTGCCAGCAGCTTCGCGGTGAACACTGAAGCTTTCTTT
>TRBJ1-2|TRBV19|.|.
CASSILPQSGGPYGYTF
TGTGCCAGTAGTATTCTGCCCCAGTCGGGGGGACCCTATGGCTACACCTTC
>TRBJ1-5|TRBV29-1|.|.
CSVTEGSQPQHF
TGCAGCGTTACGGAGGGGAGTCAGCCCCAGCATTTT
>TRBJ1-4|TRBV15|.|.
CATSRALGAVNEKLFF
TGTGCCACCAGTAGAGCGTTGGGGGCCGTTAATGAAAAACTGTTTTTT
>TRBJ2-5|TRBV3-1/TRBV3-2|TRBD2|few
CASSQGTSGDGETQYF
TGTGCCAGCAGCCAGGGGACTAGCGGGGACGGAGAGACCCAGTACTTC
>TRBJ1-5|TRBV7-2|.|.
CASSLDLNQPQHF
TGTGCCAGCAGCTTAGACCTAAATCAGCCCCAGCATTTT
>TRBJ2-3|TRBV4-2|.|.
CASSQISGLSTDTQYF
TGTGCCAGCAGCCAAATTAGCGGACTTAGCACAGATACGCAGTATTTT
>TRBJ1-6|TRBV6-4|.|.
CASSSGQPNSPLHF
TGTGCCAGCAGTTCTGGACAGCCTAATTCACCCCTCCACTTT
>TRBJ1-1|TRBV5-6|.|few
CASSPDGVNTEAFF
TGTGCCAGCAGCCCCGACGGAGTGAACACTGAAGCTTTCTTT
>TRBJ1-1|TRBV10-3|TRBD1|.
CATRQGPNTEAFF
TGTGCCACAAGACAGGGACCAAACACTGAAGCTTTCTTT
>TRBJ2-2|TRBV3-1/TRBV3-2|.|.
CASSQVTAPGELFF
TGTGCCAGCAGCCAAGTGACAGCCCCCGGGGAGCTGTTTTTT
>TRBJ2-3|TRBV5-8|TRBD1|.
CASTPGTGPVDTQYF
TGTGCCAGCACTCCCGGGACAGGGCCCGTAGATACGCAGTATTTT
>TRBJ2-7|TRBV5-8|TRBD1|once
CASSLEGHRGYEQYF
TGTGCCAGCAGCTTGGAGGGCCACAGGGGTTACGAGCAGTACTTC
>TRBJ2-6|TRBV14|.|.
CASSPLSGANVLTF
TGTGCCAGCAGCCCCCTCTCTGGGGCCAACGTCCTGACTTTC
>TRBJ2-1|TRBV9|TRBD2|.
CASSETSQSEQFF
TGTGCCAGCAGCGAGACTAGCCAGAGTGAGCAGTTCTTC
>TRBJ2-7|TRBV7-2|TRBD1|.
CASSFRTGGVYEQYF
TGTGCCAGCAGCTTTAGGACAGGGGGGGTCTACGAGCAGTACTTC
>TRBJ2-7|TRBV5-1|.|.
CASSLRPNGGYEQYF
TGCGCCAGCAGCTTGCGCCCGAACGGGGGTTACGAGCAGTACTTC
>TRBJ1-6|TRBV28|.|.
CASTSTGFFNSPLHF
TGTGCCAGCACCTCTACAGGGTTCTTCAATTCACCCCTCCACTTT
>TRBJ1-2|TRBV5-6|TRBD1|.
CASRPDRNYGYTF
TGTGCCAGCAGACCGGACAGGAACTATGGCTACACCTTC
>TRBJ2-1|TRBV5-1|TRBD2|.
CASSLAVWTSVYNEQFF
TGCGCCAGCAGCTTGGCCGTCTGGACTAGCGTCTACAATGAGCAGTTCTTC
>TRBJ1-5|TRBV2|.|.
CASQFSSLPGSEGNQPQHF
TGTGCCAGCCAATTTTCTTCCCTCCCAGGATCGGAAGGCAATCAGCCCCAGCATTTT
>TRBJ2-1|TRBV7-6|TRBD2|.
CASSETSGSAGSYNEQFF
TGTGCCAGCAGCGAAACTAGCGGGAGTGCGGGTTCCTACAATGAGCAGTTCTTC
>TRBJ2-5|TRBV5-1|TRBD2|.
CASRHFGSAGTSGGGRETQYF
TGCGCCAGCAGACACTTTGGTTCCGCCGGGACTAGCGGAGGGGGAAGAGAGACCCAGTACTTC
>TRBJ1-4|TRBV7-9|.|.
CASSLQNEKLFF
TGTGCCAGCAGCTTACAGAATGAAAAACTGTTTTTT
>TRBJ2-2|TRBV2|.|.
CASRGDRGYGTSNTGELFF
TGTGCCAGCAGGGGGGACAGGGGATACGGGACTAGCAATACCGGGGAGCTGTTTTTT
>TRBJ2-3|TRBV18|TRBD1|.
CASSPQGASKSDTQYF
TGTGCCAGCTCACCGCAGGGGGCCAGTAAGTCCGATACGCAGTATTTT
>TRBJ1-1|TRBV7-9|.|.
CASNLGDLEAFF
TGTGCCAGCAATCTCGGAGACCTTGAAGCTTTCTTT
>TRBJ2-1|TRBV29-1|.|.
CSVVGQLSEQFF
TGCAGCGTAGTCGGACAGCTGTCTGAGCAGTTCTTC
>TRBJ2-3|TRBV2|TRBD2|.
CASSSAGSGDTQYF
TGTGCCAGCAGTTCAGCGGGGTCGGGAGATACGCAGTATTTT
>TRBJ1-6|TRBV3-1/TRBV3-2|.|few
CASAVGDHSPLHF
TGTGCCAGCGCGGTCGGTGATCATTCACCCCTCCACTTT
>TRBJ2-5|TRBV24-1|.|once
CATSDARRGSKRTQYF
TGTGCCACCAGTGATGCGCGAAGGGGTTCTAAGAGGACCCAGTACTTC
>TRBJ2-1|TRBV21-1|.|.
CASSKSHGDSYNEQFF
TGTGCCAGCAGCAAAAGCCACGGTGACTCCTACAATGAGCAGTTCTTC
>TRBJ2-1|TRBV4-1|.|once
CASSRGGRSGKSSYNEQFF
TGCGCCAGCAGCCGAGGGGGACGCTCAGGGAAAAGCTCCTACAATGAGCAGTTCTTC
>TRBJ1-2|TRBV6-6|.|.
CASSYSGGNYGYTF
TGTGCCAGCAGTTACTCGGGGGGGAACTATGGCTACACCTTC
>TRBJ2-7|TRBV27|TRBD1|.
CASSKNTGGYEQYF
TGTGCCAGCAGTAAAAATACAGGGGGCTACGAGCAGTACTTC
>TRBJ2-7|TRBV19|TRBD1|.
CASSPGQGISYEQYF
TGTGCCAGTAGTCCCGGACAGGGGATCTCCTACGAGCAGTACTTC